This TCR beta chain was retrieved from a study of PD-1 blockade in mismatch repair-deficient tumors. The study, taken as a whole, reports: After pembrolizumab, tumor-resident clones rose rapidly, then generally contracted before radiologic responses.

Of note for this clone: Its antigen is still unknown.

Here immunoSEQ multiplex PCR was the method, and the copy in TCRdb shows in-frame clones only, minus some. Of roughly 32,000 clones in the sample, approximately 80% are singletons; the top ten hold approximately 3.6%. Per the germline V gene, CDR1 is SGHNT and CDR2 is YYREEE (reference sequence). J was trimmed by 3 bases and V by 4 bases; bases with no gene match: 5. The CDR3 has 15 amino acids. The sequence was collected from an adult with mismatch repair-deficient cancer. Material: PBMCs, obtained 6 to 7 weeks after starting pembrolizumab. The chain uses TRBV5-4 and TRBJ2-3; 10 nucleotides agree with TRBD2. Here the CDR3 reads CASSVAGGRTDTQYF. In DNA form, the CDR3 reads TGTGCCAGCAGCGTAGCGGGAGGAAGAACAGATACGCAGTATTTT.